Sequencing of this TCR beta chain was carried out in a study of response to subunit inactivated influenza vaccine. The study, taken as a whole, reports: That few new T cells are recruited by each seasonal influenza vaccination was the authors' suggestion.

The CDR3 loop spans 13 amino acids. Germline V CDR1 and CDR2: SQVTM, ANQGSEA. The V gene lost 0 bases and the J gene lost 6 bases, with 11 bases spanning the gap. As concerns this clonotype: The antigen remains undetermined.

MiXCR, run by TCRdb on the RT-PCR reads, gives a single entry per CDR3 protein. The table has around 530,000 distinct CDR3 sequences, roughly 12% seen once; the top ten hold about a tenth. The sample here was PBMCs from blood, taken on the day of vaccination. This sequence joins TRBV29-1 and TRBJ2-5, with unresolved D. The TCR originated in a man aged 50 to 60 who received an inactivated influenza vaccine. CDR3 bases: TGCAGCGTTGAAGAGGGGTTGACAAAGACCCAGTACTTC. Translation: CSVEEGLTKTQYF.